Listed below are T cell receptor beta chains from one sample, sequenced in a study of OX40 agonist ivuxolimab in advanced cancers. Measured with immunoSEQ multiplex PCR; TCRdb has only the in-frame clones, and not every one. The sample shows tens of thousands of clones, around four fifths of them seen only once. The source was CD4+ or CD8+ T cells sorted from blood, collected in a trial of the OX40 agonist ivuxolimab. The receptors derive from an adult with an advanced solid tumor such as melanoma, head and neck, liver or kidney cancer. The CDR3 runs from the conserved cysteine through the conserved F or W. A D gene is named only where the DNA matches it firmly. Size tells how often a clone was seen (once, few, many) or the class of an expanded clone, and some rows leave it out.

j_call d_call v_call clone_size cdr3_nt cdr3_aa
TRBJ1-1 . TRBV11-2 few TGTGCCAGCAGCTTAGACCTTGGGGGTAACACTGAAGCTTTCTTT CASSLDLGGNTEAFF
TRBJ1-5 TRBD1 TRBV4-2 . TGTGCCAGCAGCCATGAACAGGGGTTGGATCAGCCCCAGCATTTT CASSHEQGLDQPQHF
TRBJ2-7 . TRBV18 . TGTGCCACTAGGACAGAGAGTTCCTACGAGCAGTACTTC CATRTESSYEQYF
TRBJ2-1 TRBD1 TRBV29-1 once TGCAGCGTTGAACCGGCGCCGGGACAGGGGGTGGGCAATGAGCAGTTCTTC CSVEPAPGQGVGNEQFF
TRBJ2-3 . TRBV7-2 . TGTGCCAGCAGCTTCGGGGCCCTAAGCACAGATACGCAGTATTTT CASSFGALSTDTQYF
TRBJ2-2 . TRBV5-1 few TGCGCCACCCGACAGGCGTTGGGCACCGGGGAGCTGTTTTTT CATRQALGTGELFF
TRBJ1-5 . TRBV30 . TGTGCCTGGAGTTCACAGGGCAATCAGCCCCAGCATTTT CAWSSQGNQPQHF
TRBJ1-2 TRBD1 TRBV28 . TGTGCCAGCGGACAGGGGGCCTATGGCTACACCTTC CASGQGAYGYTF
TRBJ2-5 . TRBV7-9 . TGTGCCAGCAGCCAACCGGGAGAGCGATTCGAGACCCAGTACTTC CASSQPGERFETQYF
TRBJ2-2 . TRBV11-2 . TGTGCCAGCAGCTTTAATTTGGTCGGGGAGCTGTTTTTT CASSFNLVGELFF
TRBJ1-2 . TRBV5-1 . TGCGCCAGCAGCTTGGGTCATACAGCGAACTATGGCTACACCTTC CASSLGHTANYGYTF
TRBJ1-5 TRBD1 TRBV28 once TGTGCCAGCAGTGACAGGGCTCAGCCCCAGCATTTT CASSDRAQPQHF
TRBJ2-1 TRBD2 TRBV28 . TGTGCCAGCAGGGCACCCAGCGGGGGCTTCGACAATGAGCAGTTCTTC CASRAPSGGFDNEQFF
TRBJ1-1 TRBD1 TRBV14 . TGTGCCAGCAGCCGGCTGGGACAGAAGAACACTGAAGCTTTCTTT CASSRLGQKNTEAFF
TRBJ1-5 TRBD1 TRBV19 once TGTGCCAGTAGTTCCAGACAGGGGGCGGGCAATCAGCCCCAGCATTTT CASSSRQGAGNQPQHF
TRBJ2-1 TRBD2 TRBV7-2 . TGTGCCAGCAGCTTAGCGGCGGGGGACAATGAGCAGTTCTTC CASSLAAGDNEQFF
TRBJ1-1 . TRBV5-1 . TGCGCCAGCAGCTTGGCCGGCGGTCTGATAAACACTGAAGCTTTCTTT CASSLAGGLINTEAFF
TRBJ2-3 . TRBV6-1 . TGTGCCAGCAACCCAGTCACAGATACGCAGTATTTT CASNPVTDTQYF
TRBJ2-2 TRBD2 TRBV11-2 . TGTGCCAGCAGCCCCCGTCCTCGGGGGGTAACCGGGGAGCTGTTTTTT CASSPRPRGVTGELFF
TRBJ2-3 . TRBV7-6 . TGTGCCAGCGCCGTGGGCCCCCGCACAGATACGCAGTATTTT CASAVGPRTDTQYF
TRBJ2-4 . TRBV20-1 . TGCAGTGCTAGAAGAATGGGCATTCAGTACTTC CSARRMGIQYF
TRBJ2-7 TRBD2 TRBV7-3 . TGTGCCAGCAGCATAATAGAATCTTTTCTCTTTAGCTGTAGTAGCGGGAGGGGGACCTACGAGCAGTACTTC CASSIIESFLFSCSSGRGTYEQYF
TRBJ1-1 TRBD1 TRBV11-2 . TGTGCCAGCAGTAGACAGGGGGTGCCTTTCTTT CASSRQGVPFF
TRBJ1-2 TRBD1 TRBV7-3 . TGTGCCAGCAGCGCGGGACAGGGAAAGGCCCCCCACTATGGCTACACCTTC CASSAGQGKAPHYGYTF
TRBJ2-4 TRBD2 TRBV19 . TGTGCCAGTAGTTGGACTAGCGGGAGGGCGGCAAACATTCAGTACTTC CASSWTSGRAANIQYF
TRBJ2-2 TRBD2 TRBV18 . TGTGCCAGCTCACCAATACTAGCGGCGAACACCGGGGAGCTGTTTTTT CASSPILAANTGELFF
TRBJ1-1 TRBD1 TRBV7-2 . TGTGCCAGCAGCTCTCGACAGGGCTTAGATTCGGCTGAAGCTTTCTTT CASSSRQGLDSAEAFF
TRBJ2-4 . TRBV7-9 . TGTGCCAGCAGCCGCCCGGGGACGATAAACATTCAGTACTTC CASSRPGTINIQYF
TRBJ2-5 . TRBV5-6 . TGTGCCAGCAGCTTGTTCAGGGGGACCCAGTACTTC CASSLFRGTQYF
TRBJ2-1 . TRBV5-1 . TGCGCCAGCAGCTTGGTTGGTCAGACCAATGAGCAGTTCTTC CASSLVGQTNEQFF
TRBJ2-1 TRBD2 TRBV30 . TGTGCCTGGGGTAGCGGGACCTTCAATGAGCAGTTCTTC CAWGSGTFNEQFF
TRBJ2-7 . TRBV10-3 few TGTGCCATCAGTGAGTCGTCGTGGTTTCGGGGGCAAGGCGGGACCTACGAGCAGTACTTC CAISESSWFRGQGGTYEQYF
TRBJ2-3 TRBD2 TRBV7-8 few TGTGCCAGCAGCCCGCGCCGGGCGGGAGGGCCACAGTTCTACACAGATACGCAGTATTTT CASSPRRAGGPQFYTDTQYF
TRBJ1-5 . TRBV28 . TGTGCCAGCAGTTTAATTGAGGGAGGTCAGCCCCAGCATTTT CASSLIEGGQPQHF
TRBJ2-7 TRBD2 TRBV18 . TGTGCCAGCTCACCCGGGACTAGCGGCGTCTACGAGCAGTACTTC CASSPGTSGVYEQYF
TRBJ2-7 . TRBV27 . TGTGCCAGCAGTTTAGGTCCGCGGAGCTACGAGCAGTACTTC CASSLGPRSYEQYF
TRBJ2-3 . TRBV5-1 . TGCGCCAGCAGCTCACTACCCTCTAGCACAGATACGCAGTATTTT CASSSLPSSTDTQYF
TRBJ2-2 . TRBV9 once TGTGCCAGCAGCGTAGACTTCCTCACCGGGGAGCTGTTTTTT CASSVDFLTGELFF
TRBJ2-7 . TRBV30 . TGTGCCTGGAGTGTACGTTACAGACTTTACGAGCAGTACTTC CAWSVRYRLYEQYF
TRBJ2-3 TRBD1 TRBV19 . TGTGCCAGTACAGGGGGCCCTAGCAGGAGCACAGATACGCAGTATTTT CASTGGPSRSTDTQYF
TRBJ1-2 . TRBV5-8 . TGTGCCAGCAACGCTGATTCGGTTTACTATGGCTACACCTTC CASNADSVYYGYTF
TRBJ2-3 TRBD1 TRBV23-1 . TGCGCCAGCAGGAAACAGACAGGGGGCCCGGGGGATACGCAGTATTTT CASRKQTGGPGDTQYF
TRBJ2-3 TRBD2 TRBV4-1 . TGCGCCAGCAGCCAAGATTGGGGGGGGGTCAGGGATACGCAGTATTTT CASSQDWGGVRDTQYF
TRBJ2-2 TRBD2 TRBV7-8 . TGTGCCAGCAGCTACCGACTAGCGGGAGGGCCTGAGGAGCTGTTTTTT CASSYRLAGGPEELFF
TRBJ2-2 . TRBV7-2 . TGTGCCAGCAGCTTCGACTCCACCGGGGAGCTGTTTTTT CASSFDSTGELFF
TRBJ1-6 . TRBV5-1 . TGCGCCAGCAGTCATGGAGGCCAGGGTGCCTATAATTCACCCCTCCACTTT CASSHGGQGAYNSPLHF